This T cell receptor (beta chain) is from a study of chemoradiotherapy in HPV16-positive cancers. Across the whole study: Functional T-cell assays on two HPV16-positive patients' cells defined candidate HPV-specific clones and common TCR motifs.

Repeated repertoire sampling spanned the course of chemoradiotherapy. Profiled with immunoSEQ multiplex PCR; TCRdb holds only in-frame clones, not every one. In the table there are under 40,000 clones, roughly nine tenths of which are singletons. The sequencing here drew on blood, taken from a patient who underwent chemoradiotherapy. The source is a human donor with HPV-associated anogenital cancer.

The CDR3 sequence is CASSLGVSTYGGYTF. The CDR3 DNA follows: TGTGCCAGCAGCTTGGGGGTCAGTACCTATGGTGGCTACACCTTC. The chain recombines TRBV5-6 with TRBJ1-2; no reliable D call. Germline lookup yields CDR1 SGHDT and CDR2 YYEEEE. Trimming shortened V by 0 bases and J by 7 bases, and 16 bases separated the two germline ends. The CDR3 is 15 amino acids.